The 12 T cell receptor beta chains reported below all come from one sample, sequenced in a study of neurological immune-mediated disorders. TCRdb called the 5' RACE reads again in MiXCR, with one record for every CDR3 protein. The profile shows around 49,000 distinct CDR3 sequences, approximately 12% of them singletons. Time point indicated: longitudinal time-point 3. The sequenced sample was PBMCs. The receptors derive from a male donor with HTLV-1-associated myelopathy (HAM/TSP).

This clonotype showed up many times. The V gene is TRBV28, the J gene TRBJ1-4; D not certain. The CDR3 contains 12 residues. CDR1 is MDHEN, CDR2 SYDVKM, per germline. Trimming took 6 bases from V and 8 from J, leaving 10 bases between them. The CDR3 nucleotides are TGTGCCAGCAGCCGGGGATGGGAAAAACTGTTTTTT. This codes for CASSRGWEKLFF.

This clonotype has a count of ten or more. The chain combines TRBV29-1 with TRBJ1-2; D is unclear. Germline V gene lookup returns CDR1 SQVTM and CDR2 ANQGSEA. With 4 bases removed from V and 1 base from J, the gap between germline ends came to 7 bases. This CDR3 has 12 amino acids. The CDR3 sequence: CSVARSNYGYTF. The CDR3 region has the DNA TGCAGCGTTGCAAGGAGTAACTATGGCTACACCTTC.

DNA of the CDR3: TGCGCCAGCAGCCCCGGGACTGGTACATTTGAGCAGTTCTTC. This translates into CASSPGTGTFEQFF. V is TRBV5-1 and J is TRBJ2-1; maybe TRBD2 (6 bases). Germline CDR1 reads SGHRS; CDR2 reads YFSETQ. Deletions cut 4 bases from V and 9 bases from J, with 17 bases between. The CDR3 has 14 amino acids. Based on the CDR3 plus reference TRBV5-1 and TRBJ2-1, the full variable domain is KAGVTQTPRYLIKTRGQQVTLSCSPISGHRSVSWYQQTPGQGLQFLFEYFSETQRNKGNFPGRFSGRQFSNSRSEMNVSTLELGDSALYLCASSPGTGTFEQFFGPGTRLTVL.

The chain is built from TRBV11-2 and TRBJ2-7; 13 nucleotides line up with TRBD2. Germline-derived CDR1 and CDR2 are SGHAT and FQNNGV. The CDR3 loop spans 18 amino acids. Trimming removed 5 bases from V and 3 bases from J; junction bases left unmatched: 13. The CDR3 loop is CASSRTPGTSGVSYEQYF. The CDR3 coding sequence is TGTGCCAGCAGCAGGACCCCCGGGACTAGCGGGGTCAGCTACGAGCAGTACTTC.

The table lists this clonotype with many counts. The chain joins TRBV5-5 to TRBJ1-6; D not certain. This CDR3 is 15 amino acids long. V lost 3 bases to trimming and J lost 5 bases, with 12 bases between them. CDR1 is SGHKS and CDR2 is YYEKEE in the germline V gene (reference sequence). CDR3 protein: CASSSGLLDNSPLHF. Here the CDR3 DNA reads TGTGCCAGCAGCTCCGGCCTGCTAGATAATTCACCCCTCCACTTT.

This clonotype has ten or more counts. This sequence joins TRBV7-8 and TRBJ1-6; perhaps TRBD1 as D (6 bases). There are 16 residues in the CDR3. V lost 6 bases to trimming and J lost 5 bases, with 17 bases between them. CDR1 SGHVS and CDR2 FQNEAQ come from the germline V gene. The CDR3 is CASRSLGGEDNSPLHF. CDR3 DNA sequence: TGTGCCAGCAGGTCCTTGGGGGGCGAAGATAATTCACCCCTCCACTTT.

In its sample, this clonotype was seen many times. The genes are TRBV5-1 and TRBJ2-1, with D possibly being TRBD1 (6 bases). Trimming stripped 0 bases from V and 9 bases from J, with 22 bases between. CDR1 and CDR2 (germline): SGHRS, YFSETQ. This CDR3 has 17 amino acids. The CDR3 nucleotides read TGCGCCAGCAGCTTGGCCAGGGGCAGGGAGTTTCATGGTGAGCAGTTCTTC. It codes for CASSLARGREFHGEQFF.

The table lists this clonotype with a few counts. The chain couples TRBV7-7 to TRBJ2-2, with D unresolved. Trimming shortened V by 5 bases and J by 3 bases, and 10 bases separated the two germline ends. The CDR3 is made up of 14 amino acids. CDR1 and CDR2 from the germline V gene are SSHAT and FNYEAQ (reference sequence). The CDR3 bases are TGTGCCAGCAGCCAATCGGTAGACACCGGGGAGCTGTTTTTT. Its protein is CASSQSVDTGELFF. Using reference TRBV7-7 and TRBJ2-2 for the parts outside the CDR3, the full variable domain is GAGVSQSPRYKVTKRGQDVTLRCDPISSHATLYWYQQALGQGPEFLTYFNYEAQPDKSGLPSDRFSAERPEGSISTLTIQRTEQRDSAMYRCASSQSVDTGELFFGEGSRLTVL.

In its sample, this clonotype ranks as medium-sized. The V and J genes are TRBV28 and TRBJ2-5; no definite D call. V dropped 1 base and J dropped 5 bases, with 5 bases sitting between them. Germline-derived CDR1 and CDR2 are MDHEN and SYDVKM. The CDR3 has 12 amino acids. The CDR3: CASSLFRETQYF. CDR3 DNA sequence: TGTGCCAGCAGTTTATTTAGGGAGACCCAGTACTTC.

V gene TRBV25-1 combines with J gene TRBJ2-7; TRBD2 agrees at 13 bases. CDR3 length equals 15 residues. Germline V gene sequence: CDR1 MGHDK, CDR2 SYGVNS. Trimming took 7 bases from V and 3 from J; bases not matched to a gene: 6. The CDR3 nucleotides are TGTGCCAGCAATGGGGGACTAGCGGGAATCTACGAGCAGTACTTC. It specifies CASNGGLAGIYEQYF.

The sample holds many counts of this clonotype. The chain joins TRBV4-3 to TRBJ2-2; D is possibly TRBD1 (6 bases). V was shortened by 4 bases and J by 2 bases, with 17 bases between the two germline ends. Germline V gives CDR1 LGHNA, CDR2 YSLEER. The CDR3 runs to 17 residues. The CDR3 DNA reads as TGCGCCAGCAGCCGACCCTCCTTAGGGGGAAACACCGGGGAGCTGTTTTTT. Encoded protein: CASSRPSLGGNTGELFF.

This clonotype has only a few counts. A read error may be the cause here, since a much bigger clone is one base away. CDR3 protein: CASSHPTGIGDLSNHPQHF. The CDR3 DNA reads as TGTGCCAGCAGTCACCCGACAGGGATAGGCGACCTTAGCAATCATCCCCAGCATTTT. V gene TRBV12-3 or TRBV12-4 combines with J gene TRBJ1-5; 7 positions agree with TRBD1. The CDR3 runs to 19 residues.